The 7 T cell receptor beta chains below come from one sample, sequenced in a study of blood T cells in healthy people across ages. It was with a sample-barcoded 5' primer and a J-beta primer mix that a second PCR of about 6 to 12 cycles was run. A single record per CDR3 protein comes from TCRdb applying MiXCR to the 5' RACE reads. The table includes 650,000 to 800,000 distinct CDR3 sequences, under 45% detected once. Sequenced: blood. The source is a man in his fifties or sixties in good health.

This rearrangement joins TRBV6-1 to TRBJ1-1; 8 bases agree with TRBD1. The germline V gene has CDR1 MNHNS and CDR2 SASEGT. The J segment lost 0 bases and the V segment lost 4 bases, leaving 4 bases of the junction unmatched. The CDR3 length is 15 residues. CDR3 amino acids: CASSAQGAMNTEAFF. The CDR3 bases are TGTGCCAGCAGTGCCCAGGGGGCGATGAACACTGAAGCTTTCTTT.

The chain joins TRBV28 to TRBJ1-6, with 9 bases fitting TRBD1. Losses at the gene ends were 7 bases for V and 10 bases for J; bases not matched to a gene: 5. This CDR3 has 13 residues. CDR1 is MDHEN and CDR2 is SYDVKM in the germline V gene. The CDR3 spells CASKQGAKSPLHF. The CDR3 nucleotides are TGTGCCAGCAAACAGGGGGCTAAATCACCCCTCCACTTT.

The chain combines TRBV27 with TRBJ1-6; TRBD1 aligns across 9 bases. CDR3 length: 15 residues. CDR1 and CDR2 from the germline V gene are MNHEY and SMNVEV (reference sequence). Trimming cost V 5 bases and J 8 bases; bases outside gene matches: 7. CDR3 DNA: TGTGCCAGCAGTGTAACCGGGACAGGGCATTCACCCCTCCACTTT. Residues: CASSVTGTGHSPLHF.

This clonotype has just a few counts. V usage is TRBV5-5 and J usage is TRBJ2-3; D is possibly TRBD2 (5 bases). Germline-derived CDR1 and CDR2 are SGHKS and YYEKEE (reference sequence). V was clipped by 1 base and J by 2 bases, with 17 bases between them. The CDR3 is 17 amino acids. CDR3 DNA sequence: TGTGCCAGCAGCTTGACCGGAGGAGGCGGAATCACAGATACGCAGTATTTT. Protein sequence: CASSLTGGGGITDTQYF.

This clonotype was found once. J is TRBJ2-1 and V is TRBV4-3; 12 bases match TRBD2. The CDR3 is 17 residues long. CDR1 and CDR2 (germline): LGHNA, YSLEER. Trimming cost V 0 bases and J 2 bases; bases outside gene matches: 2. CDR3 nucleotides: TGCGCCAGCAGCCAAGAACTAGCGGGGGGACCCTACAATGAGCAGTTCTTC. Protein product: CASSQELAGGPYNEQFF.

The table lists this clonotype with a few counts. CDR3 region: CASSHPGQSTDTQYF. CDR3 nucleotide sequence: TGTGCCAGCAGCCATCCGGGACAGAGCACAGATACGCAGTATTTT. The chain carries TRBV3-1 and TRBJ2-3; 7 positions match TRBD1. Trimming cost V 3 bases and J 0 bases; bases outside gene matches: 3. The CDR3 length is 15 residues. Germline CDR1 reads LGHDT; CDR2 reads YNNKEL (reference sequence).

This clonotype was picked up a small number of times. This sequence joins TRBV5-1 and TRBJ1-2, with D possibly TRBD1 on 5 matching bases. The CDR3 covers 13 residues. Germline CDR1 and CDR2: SGHRS and YFSETQ. The germline V and J ends were trimmed by 0 bases and 4 bases, with 7 bases remaining between them. The CDR3 region has the DNA TGCGCCAGCAGCTTGGGACAGATCTATGGCTACACCTTC. It encodes CASSLGQIYGYTF.